Listed here are 31 T cell receptor beta chains from one sample, sequenced in a study of early T cells in non-severe SARS-CoV-2 infection. TCRdb re-analysed the 5' RACE reads in MiXCR, keeping a single row per CDR3 protein. The sample lists 61,000 or so distinct CDR3 sequences, 12% occurring once. Sequencing used whole blood, obtained at baseline. These receptors were taken from an adult who was a healthcare worker with PCR-confirmed SARS-CoV-2 infection or an uninfected control (not recorded which). The donor label of this sample is uncertain.

This clonotype occurred a few times. This chain joins TRBV7-8 and TRBJ2-5; 11 bases are a match to TRBD2. The trim removed 5 bases at V and 5 bases at J, leaving 7 bases unmatched. This CDR3 comprises 15 residues. Per germline, CDR1 SGHVS and CDR2 FQNEAQ. The CDR3 nucleotides read TGTGCCAGCAGCCCAGTAGCGGGGGGGATGGAGACCCAGTACTTC. This codes for CASSPVAGGMETQYF.

In its sample, this clonotype was seen a few times. The genes are TRBV11-2 and TRBJ2-3; a possible D gene is TRBD1 (6 bases). The CDR3 length is 17 residues. Germline-derived CDR1 and CDR2 are SGHAT and FQNNGV. V lost 5 bases and J 1 base, leaving 19 bases between the germline ends. The CDR3 here is CASSPHRVAGGTDTQYF. CDR3 in DNA: TGTGCCAGCAGCCCACACAGGGTCGCCGGTGGCACAGATACGCAGTATTTT.

This clonotype was counted a few times. V gene TRBV6-1 combines with J gene TRBJ2-5, with D possibly matching TRBD2 (8 bases). V lost 8 bases and J lost 6, with 25 bases in between. Germline CDR1 is MNHNS and CDR2 is SASEGT. The CDR3 runs to 16 residues. As DNA, the CDR3 is TGTGCCAGCCCAGGGGGGGTAGCGGGGCCGCTAAAGACCCAGTACTTC. It yields the protein CASPGGVAGPLKTQYF.

This clonotype was counted ten times or more. The rearrangement uses TRBV3-1 and TRBJ2-2; 9 bases agree with TRBD1. This CDR3 contains 17 residues. The germline V gene has CDR1 LGHDT and CDR2 YNNKEL (reference sequence). The trim removed 6 bases at V and 1 base at J, leaving 9 bases unmatched. Written as DNA, the CDR3 is TGTGCCAGCAGGTTACAGGGGGCGCTTTTGAACACCGGGGAGCTGTTTTTT. Translation gives CASRLQGALLNTGELFF.

The sample holds many counts of this clonotype. V is TRBV20-1 and J is TRBJ2-5; no firm D call. CDR3 size: 12 residues. With 5 bases removed from V and 5 bases from J, the gap between germline ends came to 12 bases. CDR1 is DFQATT and CDR2 is SNEGSKA in the germline V gene (reference sequence). The CDR3 coding sequence is TGCAGTGCTCGTACTAACGGCGAGACCCAGTACTTC. Translation: CSARTNGETQYF.

At least ten counts were recorded for this clonotype. CDR3 coding DNA: TGTGCCAGCAGTGGGCAGGGACAGGGTACAAAACTGTTTTTT. Protein: CASSGQGQGTKLFF. The V call is TRBV6-1, the J call TRBJ1-4; 9 bases line up with TRBD1. The trim removed 4 bases at V and 10 bases at J, leaving 7 bases unmatched. Germline V CDR1 and CDR2: MNHNS, SASEGT. The CDR3 is made up of 14 amino acids.

The J gene is TRBJ2-3, the V gene TRBV7-8; 8 nucleotides line up with TRBD2. CDR3 length: 15 residues. Germline loops: CDR1 SGHVS, CDR2 FQNEAQ. V gave up 3 bases and J gave up 1 base; unmatched junction bases: 3. CDR3 bases: TGTGCCAGCAGCTTGGGACTAGTGGGCACAGATACGCAGTATTTT. Protein product: CASSLGLVGTDTQYF.

The table lists this clonotype with many counts. The V call is TRBV5-4, the J call TRBJ2-2, with 15 bases matching TRBD2. V lost 3 bases and J lost 12; bases outside the gene matches: 9. This CDR3 region has 16 residues. CDR1 is SGHNT and CDR2 is YYREEE in the germline V gene (reference sequence). Here the CDR3 reads CASSSSPGLAGGQLFF. Here the CDR3 DNA reads TGTGCCAGCAGCTCCAGCCCCGGACTAGCGGGGGGGCAGCTGTTTTTT. The full variable domain, with the rest looked up from reference TRBV5-4 and TRBJ2-2, is ETGVTQSPTHLIKTRGQQVTLRCSSQSGHNTVSWYQQALGQGPQFIFQYYREEENGRGNFPPRFSGLQFPNYSSELNVNALELDDSALYLCASSSSPGLAGGQLFFGEGSRLTVL.

This clonotype was recorded a few times. The chain uses TRBV10-2 and TRBJ2-4; TRBD1 agrees at 7 bases. Germline V gene lookup returns CDR1 WSHSY and CDR2 SAAADI. V lost 10 bases to trimming and J lost 1 base; unmatched junction nucleotides: 4. The CDR3 has 13 residues. The CDR3 sequence is CATKDRAKNIQYF. CDR3 nucleotide sequence: TGCGCCACAAAGGACAGGGCCAAAAACATTCAGTACTTC.

This chain links TRBV6-2 or TRBV6-3 with TRBJ1-5, with no clear D. Germline lookup yields CDR1 MNHEY and CDR2 SVGEGT. This CDR3 contains 14 residues. The germline V and J ends were trimmed by 2 bases and 2 bases, with 7 bases remaining between them. CDR3 sequence reads: CASSYTLGNQPQHF. The CDR3 DNA reads as TGTGCCAGCAGTTACACCCTGGGCAATCAGCCCCAGCATTTT.

CDR3: CASSRGQNTGELFF. In DNA, the CDR3 is TGTGCCAGCAGCAGGGGGCAGAACACCGGGGAGCTGTTTTTT. The chain is built from TRBV6-6 and TRBJ2-2; 8 bases fit TRBD1. Per germline, CDR1 MNHNY and CDR2 SVGAGI (reference sequence). The CDR3 sequence is 14 residues long. V gave up 6 bases and J gave up 1 base; unmatched junction bases: 1.

In this sample, this clonotype turned up many times. V gene TRBV3-1 combines with J gene TRBJ2-2; no definite D call. The CDR3 has 14 residues. Germline CDR1 reads LGHDT; CDR2 reads YNNKEL (reference sequence). The ends were cut back, 3 bases at V and 6 bases at J, with 11 bases in the middle. The CDR3 is CASSHLLPAGELFF. The CDR3 nucleotides read TGTGCCAGCAGCCATTTACTCCCCGCCGGGGAGCTGTTTTTT.

V is TRBV29-1 and J is TRBJ1-1; D is unclear. The CDR3 loop spans 15 amino acids. The V and J ends lost 0 bases and 10 bases respectively, with 21 bases between them. Germline V gene sequence: CDR1 SQVTM, CDR2 ANQGSEA. CDR3 sequence (DNA): TGCAGCGTTGAAGATCTTCTCGTGGCTGGGAGTGGAGCTTTCTTT. Amino acids: CSVEDLLVAGSGAFF.

This clonotype came up many times. The rearrangement joins TRBV7-2 to TRBJ1-2; the match to TRBD1 covers 9 bases. The CDR3 runs 16 residues. Per germline, CDR1 SGHTA and CDR2 FQGNSA. The J segment lost 4 bases and the V segment lost 1 base, leaving 7 bases of the junction unmatched. The DNA for the CDR3 is TGTGCCAGCAGCTTAGGGGGACAGGGCCATTCCTATGGCTACACCTTC. This translates into CASSLGGQGHSYGYTF.

The CDR3 sequence is CASSLQDNQPQHF. The CDR3 DNA sequence: TGTGCCAGCAGCTTACAGGATAATCAGCCCCAGCATTTT. The chain recombines TRBV7-6 with TRBJ1-5; no reliable D call. The CDR3 has 13 residues. Trimming took off 2 bases at V and 4 bases at J, with 6 bases between the two ends. CDR1 is SGHVS and CDR2 is FNYEAQ in the germline V gene.

This clonotype was observed a few times. The chain joins TRBV28 to TRBJ2-1; D gene uncertain. Germline CDR1 MDHEN, CDR2 SYDVKM. V was pared by 1 base and J by 0 bases, with 13 bases between. The CDR3 contains 17 residues. CDR3 DNA sequence: TGTGCCAGCAGTTTATATCTGGGTCAGAGCTCCTACAATGAGCAGTTCTTC. Encoded protein: CASSLYLGQSSYNEQFF. Looking up the rest from reference TRBV28 and TRBJ2-1 gives the full variable domain: DVKVTQSSRYLVKRTGEKVFLECVQDMDHENMFWYRQDPGLGLRLIYFSYDVKMKEKGDIPEGYSVSREKKERFSLILESASTNQTSMYLCASSLYLGQSSYNEQFFGPGTRLTVL.

This clonotype was seen a handful of times. V gene TRBV7-2 combines with J gene TRBJ2-2; D is possibly TRBD2 (7 bases). V lost 5 bases, J lost 4 bases, and 14 bases lay in between. From germline, CDR1 is SGHTA and CDR2 FQGNSA. The CDR3 contains 15 residues. The CDR3 DNA is TGTGCCAGCAGCACACGCGGGGGCGGCACCGGGGAGCTGTTTTTT. As protein: CASSTRGGGTGELFF.

Many counts were recorded for this clonotype. The chain joins TRBV6-1 to TRBJ1-1, with D unclear. This CDR3 is built from 14 residues. Germline assignment: CDR1 MNHNS and CDR2 SASEGT. V lost 3 bases to trimming and J lost 0 bases, with 8 bases between them. CDR3 in DNA: TGTGCCAGCAGTGAGGGCGGGATGAACACTGAAGCTTTCTTT. Translation gives CASSEGGMNTEAFF.

This chain uses TRBV10-1 with TRBJ2-5; 7 nucleotides line up with TRBD2. The junction had 5 bases not matched to a gene; V was cut back by 0 bases and J by 1 base. Per germline, CDR1 WNHNN and CDR2 SYGVQD (reference sequence). The CDR3 loop spans 16 amino acids. CDR3 loop: CASSESLADLQETQYF. CDR3 nucleotides: TGCGCCAGCAGTGAGTCGCTAGCGGACCTCCAAGAGACCCAGTACTTC.

Ten or more counts support this clonotype. The V call is TRBV2, the J call TRBJ1-6, with 7 bases that match TRBD1. CDR1 and CDR2 from the germline V gene are SNHLY and FYNNEI. V lost 6 bases and J lost 0; bases outside the gene matches: 5. This CDR3 comprises 16 residues. The CDR3 here is CASSPHRGSYNSPLHF. The CDR3 DNA reads TGTGCCAGCAGCCCTCACAGGGGCTCCTATAATTCACCCCTCCACTTT.

The chain uses TRBV20-1 and TRBJ2-5, with D perhaps matching TRBD1 or TRBD2 (5 bases each). Trimming removed 6 bases from V and 3 bases from J, with 14 bases in between. CDR1 is DFQATT and CDR2 is SNEGSKA in the germline V gene (reference sequence). This CDR3 is built from 13 residues. Here the CDR3 reads CSAAGTVKETQYF. The CDR3 DNA reads TGCAGTGCCGCTGGGACCGTAAAAGAGACCCAGTACTTC.

This clonotype was counted ten times or more. The chain joins TRBV7-8 to TRBJ2-5; D gene unclear. This CDR3 has 14 residues. V lost 4 bases and J lost 5, with 14 bases in between. Per germline, CDR1 SGHVS and CDR2 FQNEAQ. The CDR3 nucleotides are TGTGCCAGCAGCTCCCTTAAAGTAATGGAGACCCAGTACTTC. Translated: CASSSLKVMETQYF.

This clonotype was seen only a few times. This sequence joins TRBV28 and TRBJ2-2; tentative D call: TRBD1 (6 bases). The CDR3 extends over 17 amino acids. The V gene's germline CDR1 is MDHEN and CDR2 SYDVKM. Between the trimmed V and J ends, which lost 4 bases and 5 bases, there was a span of 20 bases. The CDR3 is CASSSPEGGPVTGELFF. CDR3 nucleotide sequence: TGTGCCAGCAGTTCACCAGAAGGGGGTCCTGTTACCGGGGAGCTGTTTTTT.

This clonotype has more than one count but fewer than ten. The V call is TRBV6-2 or TRBV6-3, the J call TRBJ2-1; D not certain. Germline lookup yields CDR1 MNHEY and CDR2 SVGEGT. V lost 4 bases, J lost 7 bases, and 11 bases lay in between. The CDR3 covers 13 residues. The DNA of the CDR3 is TGTGCCAGCAGTTGGACCGTGGGGAATGAGCAGTTCTTC. Encoded protein: CASSWTVGNEQFF.

The chain has TRBV19 and TRBJ2-3; D tentatively reads TRBD1 or TRBD2 (6 bases each). Germline-derived CDR1 and CDR2 are LNHDA and SQIVND (reference sequence). V dropped 5 bases and J dropped 3 bases, with 15 bases sitting between them. This CDR3 has 15 amino acids. CDR3 nucleotides: TGTGCCAGTAGTGAAACGGGGGCTAGGACAGATACGCAGTATTTT. It encodes CASSETGARTDTQYF.

This clonotype showed up just a few times. The rearrangement uses TRBV12-3 or TRBV12-4 and TRBJ1-1; TRBD1 is a possible D gene (6 bases). The CDR3 runs 14 residues. Trimming removed 6 bases at V and 4 bases at J, with 15 bases between. CDR3 in amino acids: CASSPTGSGTEAFF. CDR3 nucleotides: TGTGCCAGCAGCCCCACAGGGTCTGGCACTGAAGCTTTCTTT.

The V call is TRBV6-1, the J call TRBJ1-2; D possibly corresponds to TRBD1 (6 bases). Germline CDR1 is MNHNS and CDR2 is SASEGT. The CDR3 spans 13 residues. The germline V and J ends were trimmed by 6 bases and 3 bases, with 11 bases remaining between them. The CDR3 DNA is TGTGCCAGCAGAACAGGGAGGGACTATGGCTACACCTTC. Protein: CASRTGRDYGYTF.

This clonotype was seen a single time. A junction end diverges from the germline sequence, so it may reflect a read error. CDR3 nucleotides: TGTGCCAGCAAGGGGCCCCTCTCTGAAAACACCATATATTTT. This sequence encodes CASKGPLSENTIYF. The rearrangement uses TRBV12-3 or TRBV12-4 and TRBJ1-3; perhaps TRBD1 as D (5 bases). The CDR3 length is 14 residues.

This clonotype turned up a few times. J is TRBJ2-7 and V is TRBV10-2; D is ambiguous. The CDR3 covers 13 residues. In germline, CDR1 is WSHSY, CDR2 SAAADI. V lost 3 bases and J 3 bases, leaving 9 bases between the germline ends. The CDR3 region has the DNA TGCGCCAGCAGTGAAAGGCAGAACTACGAGCAGTACGTC. This codes for CASSERQNYEQYV.

The sample holds many counts of this clonotype. J is TRBJ1-4 and V is TRBV5-1, with a weak D call TRBD1 (5 bases). V shed 2 bases and J shed 8 bases, with 16 bases lying between them. This CDR3 comprises 15 residues. Germline CDR1 SGHRS, CDR2 YFSETQ. The CDR3 loop is CASSFLGGPDEKLFF. The CDR3 region has the DNA TGCGCCAGCAGCTTCTTGGGGGGTCCGGACGAAAAACTGTTTTTT.

This chain connects TRBV9 to TRBJ2-1; D is undetermined. Per germline, CDR1 SGDLS and CDR2 YYNGEE. Trimming stripped 1 base from V and 7 bases from J, with 6 bases between. The CDR3 totals 12 residues. The CDR3 sequence is CASSVRVNEQFF. As DNA, the CDR3 is TGTGCCAGCAGCGTAAGAGTGAATGAGCAGTTCTTC. The full variable domain, completed using reference TRBV9 and TRBJ2-1, is DSGVTQTPKHLITATGQRVTLRCSPRSGDLSVYWYQQSLDQGLQFLIQYYNGEERAKGNILERFSAQQFPDLHSELNLSSLELGDSALYFCASSVRVNEQFFGPGTRLTVL.